This passage covers 17 T cell receptor beta chains from one sample sequenced in a study of identical twins. TCRdb independently ran MiXCR on the 5' RACE reads; one entry per CDR3 protein. The table includes around 500,000 distinct CDR3 sequences, about 14% detected once. The sample also formed part of further work on yellow fever vaccine responses in identical twins.

The material sequenced was CD4+ T cells sorted from blood. The receptors come from a woman aged 18-30 years in good health.

This clonotype appeared a few times. V gene TRBV4-3 combines with J gene TRBJ2-3; D is possibly TRBD1 or TRBD2 (5 bases each). This CDR3 has 17 amino acids. Trimming pared 1 base from V and 5 bases from J, leaving 19 bases between. The germline gives CDR1 LGHNA, CDR2 YSLEER. In nucleotides, the CDR3 is TGCGCCAGCAGCCAAGTATGGGACCCTGATCTTGGAGATACGCAGTATTTT. Its protein product is CASSQVWDPDLGDTQYF.

As concerns this clonotype: At one boundary the junction diverges from the germline segment, which might be a read error. This chain connects TRBV2 to TRBJ2-6, with a weak D call TRBD1 (5 bases). The CDR3 extends over 16 amino acids. Per the germline V gene, CDR1 is SNHLY and CDR2 is FYNNEI. The DNA for the CDR3 is TGTGCCAGCATTTCAAGGCTCCACTCTGGGGCCAACGTCCTGTCTTTC. This translates into CASISRLHSGANVLSF.

The gene calls are TRBV27 and TRBJ2-7, with D uncertain. CDR1 is MNHEY, CDR2 SMNVEV, per germline (reference sequence). V was trimmed by 7 bases and J by 2 bases, leaving 15 bases between them. The CDR3 contains 14 residues. CDR3 loop: CASNKYYETYEQYF. Written as DNA, the CDR3 is TGTGCCAGCAATAAATACTATGAAACCTACGAGCAGTACTTC.

The chain is built from TRBV28 and TRBJ2-5; TRBD1 matches 11 bases. V dropped 1 base and J dropped 6; count of bases not matched to a gene: 7. CDR1 is MDHEN, CDR2 SYDVKM, per germline. The CDR3 sequence is 16 residues long. Here the CDR3 reads CASSLLGTGGLKTQYF. The DNA of the CDR3 is TGTGCCAGCAGTTTATTGGGGACAGGGGGTCTGAAGACCCAGTACTTC.

This clonotype was counted between two and nine times. The rearrangement uses TRBV24-1 and TRBJ2-5; 9 nucleotides agree with TRBD2. J lost 1 base, V lost 4 bases, and 12 bases had no gene match. This CDR3 comprises 18 residues. Germline assignment: CDR1 KGHDR and CDR2 SFDVKD. The CDR3 bases are TGTGCCACCAGTGACCCCGGCACGACTAGCGGTACCCAAGAGACCCAGTACTTC. Translating gives CATSDPGTTSGTQETQYF.

The chain joins TRBV15 to TRBJ2-7, with TRBD2 matching 10 bases. Germline V gene lookup returns CDR1 LNHNV and CDR2 YYDKDF (reference sequence). The CDR3 spans 18 residues. V shed 0 bases, J shed 3 bases, and the junction held 11 bases outside the gene matches. The CDR3 bases are TGTGCCACCAGCAGAGATCAGGTTGGAGCGGGAGGGAGCTACGAGCAGTACTTC. The encoded protein is CATSRDQVGAGGSYEQYF.

This clonotype was recorded a few times. V is TRBV3-1 and J is TRBJ1-1; possible D gene TRBD1, 6 bases. CDR1 is LGHDT and CDR2 is YNNKEL in the germline V gene (reference sequence). The CDR3 is made up of 17 amino acids. The germline V and J ends were trimmed by 1 base and 5 bases, with 20 bases remaining between them. CDR3 loop: CASSQGVGLQGRTEAFF. For the CDR3, the DNA is TGTGCCAGCAGCCAAGGTGTAGGTTTACAGGGAAGGACTGAAGCTTTCTTT.

In this sample, this clonotype turned up many times. The gene calls are TRBV12-5 and TRBJ2-1; D is perhaps TRBD2 (6 bases). Trimming cost V 0 bases and J 2 bases, with 14 bases left between them. The germline V gene has CDR1 LGHNT and CDR2 FRNRAP. The CDR3 extends over 17 amino acids. CDR3 region: CASGLVQLAGTYNEQFF. In DNA, the CDR3 is TGTGCTAGTGGTTTGGTACAGCTGGCGGGAACCTACAATGAGCAGTTCTTC.

V is TRBV6-1 and J is TRBJ2-5; TRBD2 matches at 8 bases. Germline assignment: CDR1 MNHNS and CDR2 SASEGT. This CDR3 spans 14 amino acids. Trimming took 7 bases from V and 2 from J; bases not matched to a gene: 6. CDR3 residues: CASIFREGQETQYF. The CDR3, as DNA: TGTGCCAGCATATTTCGGGAGGGACAAGAGACCCAGTACTTC.

The chain has TRBV5-5 and TRBJ2-1; 7 bases map to TRBD2. This CDR3 contains 16 residues. V trimming: 9 bases; J trimming: 4 bases; junction bases outside the gene matches: 16. Germline CDR1 and CDR2: SGHKS and YYEKEE (reference sequence). The CDR3 nucleotides read TGTGCCATGGGCCCTGGACTAGTCTCGTCTTACAATGAGCAGTTCTTC. Protein product: CAMGPGLVSSYNEQFF.

This sequence joins TRBV6-5 and TRBJ2-7, with a weak D call TRBD1 (6 bases). This CDR3 has 11 amino acids. Trimming took off 7 bases at V and 6 bases at J, with 10 bases between the two ends. Germline CDR1 MNHEY, CDR2 SVGAGI. The CDR3 here is CASKTGSEQYF. The CDR3 region has the DNA TGTGCCAGCAAAACAGGGTCCGAGCAGTACTTC.

This clonotype was picked up a small number of times. V usage is TRBV18 and J usage is TRBJ2-3; TRBD1 matches 7 bases. The length of the CDR3 is 16 residues. The V and J ends lost 3 bases and 4 bases, in that order; junction bases with no gene match: 10. The germline CDR1 and CDR2 sequences are KGHSH and LQKENI. The CDR3, as DNA: TGTGCCAGCTCACCTCCCCGACAGGGTTGGGCAGATACGCAGTATTTT. Its translation: CASSPPRQGWADTQYF. Combining the CDR3 with reference TRBV18 and TRBJ2-3 gives the whole variable domain NAGVMQNPRHLVRRRGQEARLRCSPMKGHSHVYWYRQLPEEGLKFMVYLQKENIIDESGMPKERFSAEFPKEGPSILRIQQVVRGDSAAYFCASSPPRQGWADTQYFGPGTRLTVL.

The J gene is TRBJ2-2, the V gene TRBV5-6; D is perhaps TRBD2 (6 bases). The CDR3 loop spans 17 amino acids. Germline V gene sequence: CDR1 SGHDT, CDR2 YYEEEE. V lost 2 bases, J lost 7 bases, and 21 bases lay in between. For the CDR3, the DNA is TGTGCCAGCAGCTTAGACTGGGCGGGGCCCGGCGGCGGGGAGCTGTTTTTT. It specifies CASSLDWAGPGGGELFF.

The rearrangement links TRBV3-1 to TRBJ2-4; D is unclear. V was cut by 0 bases and J by 6 bases, with 12 bases left in between. CDR3 length equals 15 residues. Germline V gene data show CDR1 as LGHDT and CDR2 as YNNKEL (reference sequence). In DNA form, the CDR3 reads TGTGCCAGCAGCCAAGATTCGAAGACAAGAAACATTCAGTACTTC. The encoded protein is CASSQDSKTRNIQYF. Full variable domain (remainder filled in from reference TRBV3-1 and TRBJ2-4): DTAVSQTPKYLVTQMGNDKSIKCEQNLGHDTMYWYKQDSKKFLKIMFSYNNKELIINETVPNRFSPKSPDKAHLNLHINSLELGDSAVYFCASSQDSKTRNIQYFGAGTRLSVL.

This CDR3 is CATRLDGAKGNTEAFF. CDR3 DNA sequence: TGCGCCACCAGATTGGACGGGGCGAAAGGGAACACTGAAGCTTTCTTT. The chain links TRBV5-1 to TRBJ1-1, with D perhaps matching TRBD1 (5 bases). Germline V CDR1 and CDR2: SGHRS, YFSETQ. The CDR3 totals 16 residues. V lost 9 bases to trimming and J lost 1 base, with 22 bases between them.

This clonotype was counted a few times. The J gene is TRBJ1-1, the V gene TRBV10-3; D call uncertain. The CDR3 length is 15 residues. Germline CDR1 is ENHRY and CDR2 is SYGVKD. The V end was cut by 3 bases, the J end by 1 base, with 12 bases between. The DNA for the CDR3 is TGTGCCATCAGTGATCCGGCAGGAGAGAACACTGAAGCTTTCTTT. Translating gives CAISDPAGENTEAFF.

The V and J genes are TRBV3-1 and TRBJ2-7; TRBD1 might be the D (6 bases). The CDR3 length is 12 residues. The germline CDR1 and CDR2 sequences are LGHDT and YNNKEL (reference sequence). Trimming took 5 bases from V and 6 from J, leaving 11 bases between them. The CDR3 sequence: CASSYRVGEQYF. CDR3 sequence (DNA): TGTGCCAGCAGCTACAGGGTGGGCGAGCAGTACTTC.